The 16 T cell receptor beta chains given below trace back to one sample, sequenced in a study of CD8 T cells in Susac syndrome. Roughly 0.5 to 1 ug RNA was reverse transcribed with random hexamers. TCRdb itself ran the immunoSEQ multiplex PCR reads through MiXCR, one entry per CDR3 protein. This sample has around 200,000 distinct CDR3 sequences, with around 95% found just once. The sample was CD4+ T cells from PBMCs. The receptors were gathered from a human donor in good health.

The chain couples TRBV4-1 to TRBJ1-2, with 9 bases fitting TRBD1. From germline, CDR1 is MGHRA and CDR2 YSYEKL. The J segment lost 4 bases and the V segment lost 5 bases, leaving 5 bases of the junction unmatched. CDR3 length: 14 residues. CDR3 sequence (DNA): TGCGCCAGCAGCAAACCGGGACAGGGCTATGGCTACACCTTC. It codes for CASSKPGQGYGYTF.

The CDR3 is CASSPRASYNEQFF. CDR3 nucleotides: TGTGCCAGCTCACCACGAGCCTCCTACAATGAGCAGTTCTTC. The chain has TRBV18 and TRBJ2-1; D gene ambiguous. Per germline, CDR1 KGHSH and CDR2 LQKENI. CDR3 length: 14 amino acids. The ends were cut back, 1 base at V and 0 bases at J, with 4 bases in the middle.

This CDR3 is CASSQETSRNEQFF. The CDR3 DNA sequence: TGTGCCAGCAGCCAAGAGACTAGTCGGAATGAGCAGTTCTTC. The rearrangement joins TRBV14 to TRBJ2-1, with D possibly matching TRBD2 (6 bases). The germline CDR1 and CDR2 sequences are SGHDN and FVKESK. The CDR3 consists of 14 residues. Trimming took off 0 bases at V and 7 bases at J, with 10 bases between the two ends.

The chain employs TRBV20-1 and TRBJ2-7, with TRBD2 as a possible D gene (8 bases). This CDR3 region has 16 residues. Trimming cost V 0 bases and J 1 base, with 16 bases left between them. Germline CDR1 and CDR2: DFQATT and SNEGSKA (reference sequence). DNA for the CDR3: TGCAGTGCTAGAGATAGTAGCGGGACAGCTTCCTACGAGCAGTACGTC. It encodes CSARDSSGTASYEQYV.

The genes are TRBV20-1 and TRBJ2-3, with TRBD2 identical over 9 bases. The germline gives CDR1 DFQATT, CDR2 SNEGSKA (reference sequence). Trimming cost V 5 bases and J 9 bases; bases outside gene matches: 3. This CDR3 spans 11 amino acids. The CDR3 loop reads CSAPLAGTQYF. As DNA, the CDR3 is TGCAGTGCTCCCCTAGCGGGGACGCAGTATTTT.

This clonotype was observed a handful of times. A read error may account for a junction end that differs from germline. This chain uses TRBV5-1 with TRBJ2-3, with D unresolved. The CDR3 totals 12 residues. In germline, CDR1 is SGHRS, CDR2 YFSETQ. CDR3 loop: CASSLAADTQYF. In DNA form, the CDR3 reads TGTGCCAGCAGCTTAGCCGCAGATACGCAGTATTTT.

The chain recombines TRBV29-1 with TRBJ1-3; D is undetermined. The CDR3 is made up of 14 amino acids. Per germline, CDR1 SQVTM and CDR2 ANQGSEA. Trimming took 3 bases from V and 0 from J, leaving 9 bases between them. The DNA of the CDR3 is TGCAGCGTTGAGGGGTCCAACTCTGGAAACACCATATATTTT. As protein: CSVEGSNSGNTIYF.

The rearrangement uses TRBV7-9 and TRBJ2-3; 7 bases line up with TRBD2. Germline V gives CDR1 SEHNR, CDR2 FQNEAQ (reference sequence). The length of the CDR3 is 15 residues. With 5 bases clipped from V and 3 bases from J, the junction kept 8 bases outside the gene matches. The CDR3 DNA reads TGTGCCAGCAGCGAAACCTGGGACTATACAGATACGCAGTATTTT. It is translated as CASSETWDYTDTQYF.

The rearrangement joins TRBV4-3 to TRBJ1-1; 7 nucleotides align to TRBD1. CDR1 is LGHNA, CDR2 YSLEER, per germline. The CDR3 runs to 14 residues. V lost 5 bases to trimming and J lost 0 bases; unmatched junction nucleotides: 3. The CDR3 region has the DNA TGCGCCAGCAGCGAGCAGGGGGTGAACACTGAAGCTTTCTTT. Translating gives CASSEQGVNTEAFF.

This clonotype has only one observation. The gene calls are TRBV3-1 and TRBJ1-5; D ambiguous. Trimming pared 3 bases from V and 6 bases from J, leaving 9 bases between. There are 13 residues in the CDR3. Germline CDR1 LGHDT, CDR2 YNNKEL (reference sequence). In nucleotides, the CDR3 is TGTGCCAGCAGCCAGATCATTGGTCAGCCCCAGCATTTT. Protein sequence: CASSQIIGQPQHF.

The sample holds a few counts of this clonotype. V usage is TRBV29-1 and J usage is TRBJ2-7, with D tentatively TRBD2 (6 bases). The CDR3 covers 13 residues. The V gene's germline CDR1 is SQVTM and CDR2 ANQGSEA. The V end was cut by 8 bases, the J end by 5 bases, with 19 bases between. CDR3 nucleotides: TGCAGCTCGCCCTACAGCGGGTGTAACGAGCAGTACGTC. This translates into CSSPYSGCNEQYV.

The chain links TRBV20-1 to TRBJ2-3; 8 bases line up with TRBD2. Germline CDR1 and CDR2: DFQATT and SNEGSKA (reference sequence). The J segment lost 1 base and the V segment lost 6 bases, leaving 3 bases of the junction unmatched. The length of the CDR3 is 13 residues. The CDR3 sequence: CSAKLAGTDTQYF. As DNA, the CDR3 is TGCAGTGCCAAACTAGCGGGCACAGATACGCAGTATTTT.

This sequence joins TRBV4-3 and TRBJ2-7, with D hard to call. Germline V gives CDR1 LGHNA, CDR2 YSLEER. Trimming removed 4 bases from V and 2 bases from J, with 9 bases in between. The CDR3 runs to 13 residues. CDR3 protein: CASSRELTYEQYF. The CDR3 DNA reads TGCGCCAGCAGCCGTGAGCTGACCTACGAGCAGTACTTC.

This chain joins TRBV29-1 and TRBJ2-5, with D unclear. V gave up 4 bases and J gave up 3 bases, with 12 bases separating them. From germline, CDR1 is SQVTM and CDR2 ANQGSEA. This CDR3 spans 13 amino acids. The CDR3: CSVVLQVEETQYF. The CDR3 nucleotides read TGCAGCGTTGTCCTTCAGGTGGAAGAGACCCAGTACTTC. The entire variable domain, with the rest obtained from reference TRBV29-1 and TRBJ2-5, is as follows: SAVISQKPSRDICQRGTSLTIQCQVDSQVTMMFWYRQQPGQSLTLIATANQGSEATYESGFVIDKFPISRPNLTFSTLTVSNMSPEDSSIYLCSVVLQVEETQYFGPGTRLLVL.

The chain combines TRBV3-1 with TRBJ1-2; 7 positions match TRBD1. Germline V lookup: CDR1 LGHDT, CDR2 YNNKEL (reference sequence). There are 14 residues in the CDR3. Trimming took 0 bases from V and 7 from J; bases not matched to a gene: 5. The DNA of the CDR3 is TGTGCCAGCAGCCAAGATCAGGGGGTACGTGGCTACACCTTC. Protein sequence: CASSQDQGVRGYTF.

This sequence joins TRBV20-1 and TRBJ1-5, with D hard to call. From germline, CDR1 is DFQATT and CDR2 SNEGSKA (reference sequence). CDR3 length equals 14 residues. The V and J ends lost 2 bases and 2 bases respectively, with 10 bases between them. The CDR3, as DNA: TGCAGTGCTAGATCCCTCGCAGGCAATCAGCCCCAGCATTTT. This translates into CSARSLAGNQPQHF.